This TCR beta chain was sequenced for a study of blood T cell repertoires in COVID-19. Study details: COVID-19 samples from acute and convalescent phases originated in the United States, Italy and Spain. Sample material is recorded as cDNA or gDNA derived from T cells, B-cell-depleted T cells, or PBMCs.

Original methodology: Using reference gene primer amplification, nucleated cell counts were estimated. Using immunoSEQ multiplex PCR, the repertoire was profiled, and TCRdb retains in-frame clones only, with some absent. V, J and clone size reflect that table, while D and trimming were determined from the DNA. The sample yields about 47,000 clones, less than 90% seen once. There are 14 residues in the CDR3. Trimming left V 4 bases short and J 2 bases short, with 9 bases between. Germline-derived CDR1 and CDR2 are MNHEY and SVGEGT. Sequencing input: peripheral blood. This chain connects TRBV6-2 or TRBV6-3 to TRBJ1-5; no clear D. The TCR sequence derives from a man in his fifties with acute or convalescent COVID-19. CDR3 protein: CASSSAEGNQPQHF. CDR3 nucleotides: TGTGCCAGCAGTTCGGCGGAGGGCAATCAGCCCCAGCATTTT.